The T cell receptor (beta chain) described here comes from a study of blood T cell repertoires in COVID-19. The repertoire was sequenced with immunoSEQ multiplex PCR; TCRdb's copy has only in-frame clones and lacks some. The table lists roughly 300,000 clones, roughly 90% of them singletons. The germline V gene encodes CDR1 PRHDT and CDR2 FYEKMQ (reference sequence). The CDR3 consists of 16 residues. Losses at the gene ends were 2 bases for V and 0 bases for J; bases not matched to a gene: 2. Sample: peripheral blood. The chain couples TRBV13 to TRBJ2-3; 10 nucleotides line up with TRBD2. The TCR comes from a woman aged 25 to 39 with COVID-19, enrolled during active disease. The CDR3 sequence is CASSLRTSGSTDTQYF. The DNA of the CDR3 is TGTGCCAGCAGCTTAAGGACTAGCGGAAGCACAGATACGCAGTATTTT.